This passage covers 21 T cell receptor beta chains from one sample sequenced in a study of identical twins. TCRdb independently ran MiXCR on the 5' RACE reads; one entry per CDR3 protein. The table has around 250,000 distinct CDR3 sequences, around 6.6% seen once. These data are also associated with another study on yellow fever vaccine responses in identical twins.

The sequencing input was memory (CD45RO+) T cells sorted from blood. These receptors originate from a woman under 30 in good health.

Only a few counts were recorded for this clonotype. This CDR3 reads CASSYLQDFNQPQHF. The CDR3 DNA reads as TGTGCCAGCAGTTACCTACAGGACTTCAATCAGCCCCAGCATTTT. This chain uses TRBV6-5 with TRBJ1-5, with D possibly matching TRBD1 (5 bases). The CDR3 is made up of 15 amino acids. Trimming shortened V by 2 bases and J by 3 bases, and 11 bases separated the two germline ends. Per germline, CDR1 MNHEY and CDR2 SVGAGI.

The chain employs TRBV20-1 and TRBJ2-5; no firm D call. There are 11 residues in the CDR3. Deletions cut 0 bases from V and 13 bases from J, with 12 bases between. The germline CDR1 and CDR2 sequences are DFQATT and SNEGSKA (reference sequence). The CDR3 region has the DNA TGCAGTGCTAGAGATCAGTGGGCCTGGTACTTC. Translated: CSARDQWAWYF.

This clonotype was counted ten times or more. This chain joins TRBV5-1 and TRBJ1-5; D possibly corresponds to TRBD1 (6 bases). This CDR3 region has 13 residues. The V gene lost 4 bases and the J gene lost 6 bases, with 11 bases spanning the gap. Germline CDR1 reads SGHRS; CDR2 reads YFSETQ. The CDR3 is CASSQTGSQPQHF. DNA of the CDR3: TGCGCCAGCAGCCAAACAGGGAGTCAGCCCCAGCATTTT.

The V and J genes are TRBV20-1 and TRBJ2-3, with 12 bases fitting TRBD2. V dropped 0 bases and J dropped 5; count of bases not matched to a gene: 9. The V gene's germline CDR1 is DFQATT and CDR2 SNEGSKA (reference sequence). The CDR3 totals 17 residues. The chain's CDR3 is CSARDPLAGGVRDTQYF. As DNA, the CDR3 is TGCAGTGCTAGAGATCCTCTAGCGGGGGGGGTACGAGATACGCAGTATTTT.

As DNA, the CDR3 is TGCGCCAGCGCCGGTGGGGCTGAGGATTCACCCCTCCACTTT. Residues: CASAGGAEDSPLHF. This chain joins TRBV5-1 and TRBJ1-6, with a possible D match to TRBD1 (5 bases). CDR3 size: 14 residues. Germline values: CDR1 SGHRS, CDR2 YFSETQ. V lost 7 bases and J lost 8, with 16 bases in between.

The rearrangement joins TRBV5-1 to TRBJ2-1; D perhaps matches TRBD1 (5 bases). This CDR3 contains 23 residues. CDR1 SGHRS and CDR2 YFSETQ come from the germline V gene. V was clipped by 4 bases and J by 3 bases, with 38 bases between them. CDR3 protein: CASSLDRTRLDSYIGLYYNEQFF. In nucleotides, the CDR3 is TGCGCCAGCAGCCTCGACAGAACCCGCCTCGATAGCTATATAGGGCTATACTACAATGAGCAGTTCTTC.

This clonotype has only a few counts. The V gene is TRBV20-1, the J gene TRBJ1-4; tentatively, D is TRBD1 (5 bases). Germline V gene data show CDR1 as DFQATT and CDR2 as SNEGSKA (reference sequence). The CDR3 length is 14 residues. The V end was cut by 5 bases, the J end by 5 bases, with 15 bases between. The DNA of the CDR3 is TGCAGTGCTCAAGCGGGACGGGAAAATGAAAAACTGTTTTTT. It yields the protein CSAQAGRENEKLFF.

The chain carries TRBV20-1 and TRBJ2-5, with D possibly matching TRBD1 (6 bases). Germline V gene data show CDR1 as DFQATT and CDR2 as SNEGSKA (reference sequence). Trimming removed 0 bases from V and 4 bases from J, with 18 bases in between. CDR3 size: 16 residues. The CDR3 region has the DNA TGCAGTGCTAGAGACGTCAGGGGATATTCAGGAGAGACCCAGTACTTC. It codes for CSARDVRGYSGETQYF.

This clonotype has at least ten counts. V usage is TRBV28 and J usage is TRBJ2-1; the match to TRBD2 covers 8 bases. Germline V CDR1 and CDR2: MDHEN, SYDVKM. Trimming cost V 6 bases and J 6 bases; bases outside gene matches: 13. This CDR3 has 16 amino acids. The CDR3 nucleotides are TGTGCCAGCAGGGCCTCAGCGGGGGCGGGTTTCAATGAGCAGTTCTTC. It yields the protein CASRASAGAGFNEQFF.

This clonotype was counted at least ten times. DNA for the CDR3: TGTGCCAGCAGTTACTATCAGAAGAACACTGAAGCTTTCTTT. Protein product: CASSYYQKNTEAFF. This sequence joins TRBV6-2 or TRBV6-3 and TRBJ1-1, with unresolved D. Germline loops: CDR1 MNHEY, CDR2 SVGEGT. This CDR3 is built from 14 residues. V was pared by 1 base and J by 1 base, with 7 bases between.

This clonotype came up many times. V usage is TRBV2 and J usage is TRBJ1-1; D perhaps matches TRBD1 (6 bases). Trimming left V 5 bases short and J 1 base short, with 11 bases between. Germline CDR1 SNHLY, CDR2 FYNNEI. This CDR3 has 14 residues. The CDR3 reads CASSSPGANTEAFF. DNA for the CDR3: TGTGCCAGCAGTTCCCCGGGGGCGAACACTGAAGCTTTCTTT.

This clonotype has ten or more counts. In DNA form, the CDR3 reads TGTGCCACCAGTGATCCCGGACTAGCAGGACCAGATACGCAGTATTTT. Amino acid sequence: CATSDPGLAGPDTQYF. The rearrangement uses TRBV24-1 and TRBJ2-3, with 8 bases aligning to TRBD2. The V and J ends lost 3 bases and 4 bases, in that order; junction bases with no gene match: 8. This CDR3 is built from 16 residues. Germline-derived CDR1 and CDR2 are KGHDR and SFDVKD.

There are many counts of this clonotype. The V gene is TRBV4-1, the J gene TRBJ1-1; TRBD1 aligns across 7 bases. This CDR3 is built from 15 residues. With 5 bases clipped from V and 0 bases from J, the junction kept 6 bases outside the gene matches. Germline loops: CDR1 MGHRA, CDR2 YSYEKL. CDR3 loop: CASSWSTGVNTEAFF. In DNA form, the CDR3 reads TGCGCCAGCAGCTGGTCTACAGGGGTGAACACTGAAGCTTTCTTT.

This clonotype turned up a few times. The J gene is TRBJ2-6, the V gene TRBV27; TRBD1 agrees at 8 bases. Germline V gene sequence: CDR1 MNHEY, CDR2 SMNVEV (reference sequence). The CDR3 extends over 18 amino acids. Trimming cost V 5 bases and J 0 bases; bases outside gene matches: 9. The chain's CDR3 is CASSTTGVGNSGANVLTF. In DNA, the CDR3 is TGTGCCAGCAGTACGACAGGGGTCGGAAACTCTGGGGCCAACGTCCTGACTTTC.

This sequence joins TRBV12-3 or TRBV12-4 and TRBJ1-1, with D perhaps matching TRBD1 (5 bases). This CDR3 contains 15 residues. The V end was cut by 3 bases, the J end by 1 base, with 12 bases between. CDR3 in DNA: TGTGCCAGCAGTTTCTGGGGCGGATCGAACACTGAAGCTTTCTTT. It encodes CASSFWGGSNTEAFF.

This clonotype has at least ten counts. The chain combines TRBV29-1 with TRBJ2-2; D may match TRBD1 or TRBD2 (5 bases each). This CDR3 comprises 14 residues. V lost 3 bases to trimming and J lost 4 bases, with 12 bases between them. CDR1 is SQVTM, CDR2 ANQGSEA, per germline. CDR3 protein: CSVEGQGRTGELFF. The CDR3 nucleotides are TGCAGCGTTGAGGGCCAGGGACGCACCGGGGAGCTGTTTTTT.

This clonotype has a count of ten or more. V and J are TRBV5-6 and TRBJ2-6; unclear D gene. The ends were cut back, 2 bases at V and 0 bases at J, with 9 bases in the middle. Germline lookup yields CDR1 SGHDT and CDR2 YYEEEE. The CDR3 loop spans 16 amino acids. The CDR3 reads CASSLPLTSGANVLTF. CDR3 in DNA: TGTGCCAGCAGCTTACCCCTGACCTCTGGGGCCAACGTCCTGACTTTC.

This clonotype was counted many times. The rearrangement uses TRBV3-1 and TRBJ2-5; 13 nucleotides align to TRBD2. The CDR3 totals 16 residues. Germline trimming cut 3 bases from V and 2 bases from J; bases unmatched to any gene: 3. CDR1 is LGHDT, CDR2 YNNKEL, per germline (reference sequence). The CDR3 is CASSHGTSGVQETQYF. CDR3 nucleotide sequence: TGTGCCAGCAGCCACGGGACTAGCGGGGTTCAAGAGACCCAGTACTTC.

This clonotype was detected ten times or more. The CDR3, as DNA: TGTGCCACCAGTGACCTCGGACTAGCGGGAGGCAGCACAGATACGCAGTATTTT. This sequence encodes CATSDLGLAGGSTDTQYF. This chain connects TRBV24-1 to TRBJ2-3; the match to TRBD2 covers 14 bases. Germline CDR1 is KGHDR and CDR2 is SFDVKD. V gave up 4 bases and J gave up 0 bases; unmatched junction bases: 5. CDR3 length: 18 amino acids.

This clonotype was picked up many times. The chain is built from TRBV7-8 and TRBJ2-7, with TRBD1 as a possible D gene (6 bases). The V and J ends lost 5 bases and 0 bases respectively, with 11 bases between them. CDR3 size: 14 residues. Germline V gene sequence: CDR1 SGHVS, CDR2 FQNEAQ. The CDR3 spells CASSARDNSYEQYV. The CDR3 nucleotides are TGTGCCAGCAGCGCACGGGACAACTCCTACGAGCAGTACGTC.

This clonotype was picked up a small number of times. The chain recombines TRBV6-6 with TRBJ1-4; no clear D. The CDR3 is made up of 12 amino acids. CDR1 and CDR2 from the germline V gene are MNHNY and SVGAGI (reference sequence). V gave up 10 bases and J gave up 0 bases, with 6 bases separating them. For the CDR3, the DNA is TGTGCCACCCATTCAACTAATGAAAAACTGTTTTTT. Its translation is CATHSTNEKLFF.